The 32 T cell receptor beta chains below come from one sample, sequenced in a study of T-cell reconstitution after alpha-beta-depleted transplantation in children. Preparation of the TCRbeta library used unique molecular identifiers. TCRdb reprocessed the PCR reads with MiXCR, giving one entry per CDR3 protein. The repertoire has 440,000 or so distinct CDR3 sequences, 43% of them found once; the top ten carry about 30%. This specimen was PBMCs, taken before TCRalphabeta/CD19-depleted stem cell transplant. The receptor set was obtained from a girl aged 2 to 10 with aplastic anemia, due to receive a stem cell transplant.

This chain connects TRBV7-2 to TRBJ2-1, with a possible D match to TRBD2 (5 bases). This CDR3 region has 14 residues. Trimming took 5 bases from V and 3 from J, leaving 11 bases between them. Germline lookup yields CDR1 SGHTA and CDR2 FQGNSA. The CDR3 reads CASSLEGRYNEQFF. Here the CDR3 DNA reads TGTGCCAGCAGCCTAGAGGGTCGCTACAATGAGCAGTTCTTC.

The chain couples TRBV29-1 to TRBJ1-2; TRBD1 might be the D (5 bases). Trimming cost V 5 bases and J 5 bases, with 24 bases left between them. CDR1 and CDR2 from the germline V gene are SQVTM and ANQGSEA. The CDR3 is made up of 16 amino acids. This CDR3 reads CSVFVAGNTVGYGYTF. In DNA, the CDR3 is TGCAGCGTTTTTGTGGCAGGGAATACGGTAGGGTATGGCTACACCTTC.

The rearrangement links TRBV20-1 to TRBJ2-7; 9 nucleotides align to TRBD2. Germline V gene sequence: CDR1 DFQATT, CDR2 SNEGSKA (reference sequence). CDR3 length: 15 residues. V shed 2 bases, J shed 4 bases, and the junction held 9 bases outside the gene matches. CDR3 protein: CSARKGLAGLYEQYF. The CDR3 bases are TGCAGTGCTAGAAAGGGTCTAGCGGGGCTATACGAGCAGTACTTC.

A few counts support this clonotype. The chain carries TRBV12-3 or TRBV12-4 and TRBJ1-1; D unclear. Trimming stripped 7 bases from V and 1 base from J, with 10 bases between. The CDR3 is 13 amino acids. The chain's CDR3 is CASIWNQNTEAFF. The CDR3 nucleotides read TGTGCCAGCATTTGGAATCAGAACACTGAAGCTTTCTTT.

This clonotype has a count of ten or more. V and J are TRBV4-1 and TRBJ2-1; TRBD2 matches 9 bases. Trimming removed 0 bases from V and 3 bases from J; junction bases left unmatched: 12. The CDR3 is made up of 19 amino acids. Germline V lookup: CDR1 MGHRA, CDR2 YSYEKL. The DNA of the CDR3 is TGCGCCAGCAGCCAAGAGGCGCTTAGAGCGGGAGGACACTACAATGAGCAGTTCTTC. Amino acids: CASSQEALRAGGHYNEQFF.

The V and J genes are TRBV7-2 and TRBJ2-5; the D gene is possibly TRBD2 (5 bases). Per the germline V gene, CDR1 is SGHTA and CDR2 is FQGNSA. V was shortened by 4 bases and J by 1 base, with 16 bases between the two germline ends. CDR3 length: 16 residues. CDR3 sequence reads: CASSSKVATLQETQYF. DNA of the CDR3: TGTGCCAGCAGCTCCAAGGTAGCGACTCTCCAAGAGACCCAGTACTTC. Filled out from reference TRBV7-2 and TRBJ2-5, the complete variable domain reads GAGVSQSPSNKVTEKGKDVELRCDPISGHTALYWYRQSLGQGLEFLIYFQGNSAPDKSGLPSDRFSAERTGGSVSTLTIQRTQQEDSAVYLCASSSKVATLQETQYFGPGTRLLVL.

The chain is built from TRBV11-2 and TRBJ2-7, with D tentatively TRBD1 (5 bases). Germline V lookup: CDR1 SGHAT, CDR2 FQNNGV. The V end was cut by 4 bases, the J end by 2 bases, with 15 bases between. CDR3 length: 15 residues. CDR3 DNA sequence: TGTGCCAGCAGCTCAGACGGACACCTTACCTACGAGCAGTACTTC. Amino acid sequence: CASSSDGHLTYEQYF.

The V and J genes are TRBV5-1 and TRBJ1-6; D is uncertain. Trimming left V 0 bases short and J 9 bases short, with 7 bases between. The germline CDR1 and CDR2 sequences are SGHRS and YFSETQ. CDR3 length equals 13 residues. DNA of the CDR3: TGCGCCAGCAGCTTGGACGGTATTTCACCCCTCCACTTT. Protein: CASSLDGISPLHF.

The chain employs TRBV20-1 and TRBJ1-5; TRBD1 aligns across 9 bases. Germline assignment: CDR1 DFQATT and CDR2 SNEGSKA (reference sequence). V was pared by 4 bases and J by 3 bases, with 7 bases of the junction left unmatched. This CDR3 is 15 amino acids long. The CDR3 spells CSAKINRGPNQPQHF. The CDR3 nucleotides are TGCAGTGCTAAAATAAACAGGGGGCCCAATCAGCCCCAGCATTTT.

This rearrangement joins TRBV4-1 to TRBJ1-5; TRBD1 might be the D (5 bases). The germline V and J ends were trimmed by 1 base and 5 bases, with 12 bases remaining between them. This CDR3 contains 15 residues. Germline V gene data show CDR1 as MGHRA and CDR2 as YSYEKL. This CDR3 reads CASSQVQGNYQPQHF. The CDR3 nucleotides read TGCGCCAGCAGCCAAGTTCAGGGCAATTATCAGCCCCAGCATTTT.

The table lists this clonotype with a few counts. This rearrangement joins TRBV20-1 to TRBJ1-5, with 11 bases fitting TRBD1. V shed 0 bases, J shed 6 bases, and the junction held 7 bases outside the gene matches. The CDR3 totals 16 residues. The V gene's germline CDR1 is DFQATT and CDR2 SNEGSKA (reference sequence). This CDR3 reads CSARDWDRGWGQPQHF. As DNA, the CDR3 is TGCAGTGCTAGAGATTGGGACAGGGGGTGGGGTCAGCCCCAGCATTTT.

The chain links TRBV20-1 to TRBJ2-5; 13 nucleotides align to TRBD2. Looked up from germline, CDR1 is DFQATT and CDR2 is SNEGSKA (reference sequence). J lost 7 bases, V lost 7 bases, and 12 bases had no gene match. CDR3 size: 15 residues. The CDR3 region is CSGTSGRNRLGTQYF. The CDR3 bases are TGCAGTGGGACTAGCGGGAGAAATCGTTTGGGGACCCAGTACTTC.

The chain couples TRBV29-1 to TRBJ2-1, with D perhaps matching TRBD2 (7 bases). CDR1 is SQVTM and CDR2 is ANQGSEA in the germline V gene. V was trimmed by 1 base and J by 8 bases, leaving 18 bases between them. The CDR3 is 15 amino acids. The CDR3 here is CSVEGWTGGTDEQFF. As DNA, the CDR3 is TGCAGCGTTGAAGGCTGGACGGGGGGCACCGATGAGCAGTTCTTC.

J is TRBJ1-6 and V is TRBV3-1; 7 bases match TRBD1. Germline lookup yields CDR1 LGHDT and CDR2 YNNKEL (reference sequence). This CDR3 has 15 residues. V was pared by 4 bases and J by 5 bases, with 5 bases of the junction left unmatched. The CDR3 reads CASSPRDRNNSPLHF. The CDR3 region has the DNA TGTGCCAGCAGCCCCCGGGACAGAAATAATTCACCCCTCCACTTT.

With regard to this clonotype: The junction and the germline gene differ at one end; a read error may be behind it. The chain uses TRBV4-3 and TRBJ2-3; D is tentatively TRBD1 or TRBD2 (5 bases each). The CDR3 sequence is 13 residues long. Germline V gives CDR1 LGHNA, CDR2 YSLEER. The CDR3 DNA follows: TGCGCCAGCGGCCAAGGATGGGGGGATACGCAGTATTTT. Its translation: CASGQGWGDTQYF.

The V and J genes are TRBV6-2 or TRBV6-3 and TRBJ2-2; 8 bases are a match to TRBD2. The CDR3 contains 16 residues. Looked up from germline, CDR1 is MNHEY and CDR2 is SVGEGT. V shed 2 bases and J 2 bases; nucleotides not matched to a gene: 4. The CDR3 protein is CASSYRLAGNTGELFF. For the CDR3, the DNA is TGTGCCAGCAGTTACAGGCTAGCGGGCAACACCGGGGAGCTGTTTTTT.

This clonotype was recorded many times. The chain couples TRBV29-1 to TRBJ2-1; D tentatively fits TRBD1 or TRBD2 (6 bases each). The CDR3 is 13 residues long. The germline V and J ends were trimmed by 6 bases and 5 bases, with 14 bases remaining between them. Germline lookup yields CDR1 SQVTM and CDR2 ANQGSEA. The CDR3 DNA follows: TGCAGCGTAAACTTTAGGGGGGACAATGAGCAGTTCTTC. Translated: CSVNFRGDNEQFF.

This clonotype was counted a few times. V and J are TRBV7-8 and TRBJ2-7, with 11 nucleotides matching TRBD2. V was clipped by 6 bases and J by 9 bases; unmatched bases: 16. The CDR3 loop spans 16 amino acids. CDR1 and CDR2 from the germline V gene are SGHVS and FQNEAQ. The CDR3: CASSLTGTSGPFGQYF. The CDR3 region has the DNA TGTGCCAGCAGTTTGACCGGGACTAGCGGCCCCTTTGGGCAGTACTTC.

The chain has TRBV28 and TRBJ1-5, with D hard to call. The CDR3 contains 13 residues. V was trimmed by 7 bases and J by 9 bases, leaving 16 bases between them. CDR1 is MDHEN, CDR2 SYDVKM, per germline. The CDR3 spells CASTGRPSGPQHF. The CDR3 nucleotides read TGTGCCAGCACCGGACGGCCCTCAGGGCCCCAGCATTTT.

V and J are TRBV5-1 and TRBJ2-5; 8 bases match TRBD1. The germline gives CDR1 SGHRS, CDR2 YFSETQ. With V trimmed by 1 base and J by 3 bases, 2 bases remained unmatched. CDR3 length equals 14 residues. CDR3 coding DNA: TGCGCCAGCAGCTTGCCGGACAGGGAAGAGACCCAGTACTTC. Translating it yields CASSLPDREETQYF.

The rearrangement links TRBV4-2 to TRBJ2-1, with TRBD2 matching over 13 bases. V trimming: 4 bases; J trimming: 2 bases; junction bases outside the gene matches: 11. The CDR3 is 19 amino acids. Germline V gene sequence: CDR1 LGHNA, CDR2 YNFKEQ. The CDR3 sequence: CASSRLPGLAGKTYNEQFF. DNA of the CDR3: TGTGCCAGCAGCCGACTACCGGGACTAGCGGGGAAAACCTACAATGAGCAGTTCTTC.

This chain links TRBV27 with TRBJ1-4; no clear D. Germline CDR1 MNHEY, CDR2 SMNVEV (reference sequence). Trimming took off 7 bases at V and 5 bases at J, with 14 bases between the two ends. This CDR3 spans 14 amino acids. The CDR3 sequence is CASKRNGRNEKLFF. As DNA, the CDR3 is TGTGCCAGCAAGAGAAACGGACGCAATGAAAAACTGTTTTTT.

This clonotype appeared a few times. This chain links TRBV15 with TRBJ2-4; D is undetermined. Trimming took off 8 bases at V and 0 bases at J, with 8 bases between the two ends. Germline CDR1 LNHNV, CDR2 YYDKDF (reference sequence). CDR3 length: 13 amino acids. CDR3 region: CATASPAKNIQYF. Here the CDR3 DNA reads TGTGCCACCGCTTCCCCAGCCAAAAACATTCAGTACTTC.

The chain couples TRBV15 to TRBJ1-2; TRBD1 might be the D (6 bases). This CDR3 region has 16 residues. Trimming removed 0 bases at V and 5 bases at J, with 16 bases between. Germline loops: CDR1 LNHNV, CDR2 YYDKDF (reference sequence). This CDR3 is CATSRDTDSQSYGYTF. CDR3 in DNA: TGTGCCACCAGCAGAGACACGGACAGCCAGTCTTATGGCTACACCTTC.

This clonotype was observed at least ten times. V gene TRBV7-2 combines with J gene TRBJ1-5; TRBD1 matches 10 bases. V shed 4 bases and J 5 bases; nucleotides not matched to a gene: 5. Per germline, CDR1 SGHTA and CDR2 FQGNSA. This CDR3 has 15 amino acids. The CDR3 DNA reads TGTGCCAGCAGCTGGGGACAGGGGAAGGATCAGCCCCAGCATTTT. It yields the protein CASSWGQGKDQPQHF.

The V and J genes are TRBV7-6 and TRBJ2-3; possibly TRBD2 for D (5 bases). Looked up from germline, CDR1 is SGHVS and CDR2 is FNYEAQ. The CDR3 covers 12 residues. With 5 bases removed from V and 8 bases from J, the gap between germline ends came to 11 bases. The CDR3 sequence is CASSEIGVTQYF. The CDR3 nucleotides read TGTGCCAGCAGCGAGATCGGGGTTACGCAGTATTTT.

V usage is TRBV7-2 and J usage is TRBJ2-1; 9 bases agree with TRBD2. V lost 5 bases to trimming and J lost 3 bases; unmatched junction nucleotides: 2. There are 14 residues in the CDR3. The germline gives CDR1 SGHTA, CDR2 FQGNSA. The CDR3 DNA reads as TGTGCCAGCAGCCGGACTAGCGTCTACAATGAGCAGTTCTTC. Translated: CASSRTSVYNEQFF.

V and J are TRBV7-9 and TRBJ1-6; a weak D match, TRBD1 (5 bases). Between the trimmed V and J ends, which lost 5 bases and 11 bases, there was a span of 19 bases. CDR1 SEHNR and CDR2 FQNEAQ come from the germline V gene (reference sequence). CDR3 length: 15 residues. The CDR3 sequence: CASSLSGTPAPPLHF. The CDR3 coding sequence is TGTGCCAGCAGCCTATCTGGGACCCCTGCACCACCCCTCCACTTT. The whole variable domain, remainder taken from reference TRBV7-9 and TRBJ1-6, is DTGVSQNPRHKITKRGQNVTFRCDPISEHNRLYWYRQTLGQGPEFLTYFQNEAQLEKSRLLSDRFSAERPKGSFSTLEIQRTEQGDSAMYLCASSLSGTPAPPLHFGNGTRLTVT.

This clonotype was seen at least ten times. The rearrangement uses TRBV5-1 and TRBJ2-5; D perhaps matches TRBD1 (6 bases). Germline-derived CDR1 and CDR2 are SGHRS and YFSETQ. The V gene lost 3 bases and the J gene lost 2 bases, with 11 bases spanning the gap. CDR3 length: 14 residues. CDR3 region: CASSSGQYQETQYF. As DNA, the CDR3 is TGCGCCAGCAGCTCCGGACAGTATCAAGAGACCCAGTACTTC. Full variable domain (rest looked up from reference TRBV5-1 and TRBJ2-5): KAGVTQTPRYLIKTRGQQVTLSCSPISGHRSVSWYQQTPGQGLQFLFEYFSETQRNKGNFPGRFSGRQFSNSRSEMNVSTLELGDSALYLCASSSGQYQETQYFGPGTRLLVL.

This clonotype came up many times. The chain combines TRBV15 with TRBJ2-2, with unresolved D. The germline CDR1 and CDR2 sequences are LNHNV and YYDKDF (reference sequence). This CDR3 has 13 residues. Trimming removed 5 bases from V and 4 bases from J, with 8 bases in between. The CDR3 DNA is TGTGCCACCAGCTTGACACGCACCGGGGAGCTGTTTTTT. Translation: CATSLTRTGELFF.

The table lists this clonotype with a few counts. The chain is built from TRBV28 and TRBJ2-5; TRBD2 is a possible D gene (6 bases). CDR1 is MDHEN and CDR2 is SYDVKM in the germline V gene. The V and J ends lost 7 bases and 0 bases respectively, with 15 bases between them. The length of the CDR3 is 15 residues. DNA for the CDR3: TGTGCCAGCACTGGACCGGGGGTTTACCAAGAGACCCAGTACTTC. Its protein is CASTGPGVYQETQYF.

This sequence joins TRBV5-1 and TRBJ2-1; TRBD2 matches 9 bases. Trimming at V came to 0 bases and at J to 8 bases, leaving 6 bases not matched to a gene. This CDR3 comprises 15 residues. Germline CDR1 is SGHRS and CDR2 is YFSETQ. The CDR3 DNA sequence: TGCGCCAGCAGCTTGGCAAGGGCTAGCGGGGATGAGCAGTTCTTC. It yields the protein CASSLARASGDEQFF.